Listed here are 30 T cell receptor beta chains from one sample, sequenced in a study of cytomegalovirus exposure and HLA in healthy donors (dated by TCRdb to the late 2010s). Library prep was done by the immunoSEQ multiplex PCR assay. For the multiplex PCR, a mixture combining 60 forward primers for TCR Vbeta segments and 13 reverse primers for TCR Jbeta segments was used. TCRdb holds this immuneACCESS table with in-frame rearrangements only. Some clones are missing; in checked studies, unresolved V genes explain under half, and the rest has no known cause. Within this sample are roughly 230,000 clones, with around 90% of them counted one time only. The ten largest account for about 1.7% of the sample. The specimen sequenced was PBMCs. Receptors were obtained from a girl aged 2-10 years in good health and CMV-seronegative.

V gene TRBV2 combines with J gene TRBJ2-5, with 7 positions matching TRBD2. The DNA end lines up better with TRBJ2-7; the J call may be wrong. CDR1 is SNHLY and CDR2 is FYNNEI in the germline V gene. The CDR3 extends over 13 amino acids. In DNA form, the CDR3 reads TGTGCCAGCAGTGGGGGGGGAGGGGTCGAGCAGTACTTC. The encoded protein is CASSGGGGVEQYF.

The V and J genes are TRBV7-9 and TRBJ1-4, with D unresolved. Germline V lookup: CDR1 SEHNR, CDR2 FQNEAQ (reference sequence). V lost 5 bases to trimming and J lost 3 bases, with 16 bases between them. The CDR3 extends over 16 amino acids. For the CDR3, the DNA is TGTGCCAGCAGCCCCCGCGCGGGCCCAGCTAATGAAAAACTGTTTTTT. It is translated as CASSPRAGPANEKLFF. The full variable domain, completed using reference TRBV7-9 and TRBJ1-4, is DTGVSQNPRHKITKRGQNVTFRCDPISEHNRLYWYRQTLGQGPEFLTYFQNEAQLEKSRLLSDRFSAERPKGSFSTLEIQRTEQGDSAMYLCASSPRAGPANEKLFFGSGTQLSVL.

The rearrangement uses TRBV6-1 and TRBJ2-7; 11 nucleotides match TRBD1. This CDR3 has 16 residues. Unmatched junction bases numbered 8, after V lost 4 bases and J lost 3 bases. Per the germline V gene, CDR1 is MNHNS and CDR2 is SASEGT. CDR3 DNA sequence: TGTGCCAGCAGTGGGGGTCCCGGGACAGGGGGCTACGAGCAGTACTTC. Translation gives CASSGGPGTGGYEQYF.

The J gene is TRBJ1-2, the V gene TRBV2; TRBD1 might be the D (6 bases). CDR3 length: 15 amino acids. The V gene's germline CDR1 is SNHLY and CDR2 FYNNEI. V was cut by 7 bases and J by 5 bases, with 20 bases left in between. The CDR3: CASTEGGAETYGYTF. The CDR3 DNA follows: TGTGCCAGCACCGAAGGGGGGGCGGAGACATATGGCTACACCTTC.

This chain links TRBV29-1 with TRBJ1-1; D unclear. Trimming left V 7 bases short and J 6 bases short, with 24 bases between. There are 15 residues in the CDR3. CDR1 SQVTM and CDR2 ANQGSEA come from the germline V gene. CDR3 in DNA: TGCAGCGCCCAAATCTGGGTTCTAGCAGGCTCTGAAGCTTTCTTT. Protein product: CSAQIWVLAGSEAFF.

V gene TRBV6-5 combines with J gene TRBJ2-7, with 7 bases fitting TRBD2. After removal of 4 bases from V and 3 bases from J, the junction contained 12 bases not matched to a gene. Germline CDR1 and CDR2: MNHEY and SVGAGI. The CDR3 totals 16 residues. The CDR3 DNA sequence: TGTGCCAGCAGTTTCCCCCAGCGGGAAGGTGACTACGAGCAGTACTTC. It specifies CASSFPQREGDYEQYF.

The chain employs TRBV6-1 and TRBJ1-1; D unclear. The CDR3 loop spans 17 amino acids. V was pared by 1 base and J by 0 bases, with 15 bases between. Germline V gene sequence: CDR1 MNHNS, CDR2 SASEGT. This CDR3 reads CASSEGVSRTMNTEAFF. DNA of the CDR3: TGTGCCAGCAGTGAAGGAGTCTCTAGGACTATGAACACTGAAGCTTTCTTT.

The genes are TRBV27 and TRBJ1-2; D is possibly TRBD1 (6 bases). Germline CDR1 MNHEY, CDR2 SMNVEV (reference sequence). V was trimmed by 6 bases and J by 8 bases, leaving 16 bases between them. The CDR3 has 13 amino acids. The CDR3 loop is CASSVRRGDGYTF. In nucleotides, the CDR3 is TGTGCCAGCAGCGTTCGCAGGGGCGACGGCTACACCTTC.

The gene calls are TRBV28 and TRBJ2-5, with D perhaps matching TRBD1 (5 bases). Germline CDR1 MDHEN, CDR2 SYDVKM. The germline V and J ends were trimmed by 7 bases and 5 bases, with 20 bases remaining between them. The CDR3 is 15 residues long. The CDR3 DNA reads TGTGCCAGCAACCTTCGCGCAGGGTTTTGGGAGACCCAGTACTTC. Residues: CASNLRAGFWETQYF.

The V gene is TRBV20-1, the J gene TRBJ2-3; TRBD1 is a possible D gene (6 bases). V was cut by 5 bases and J by 6 bases, with 9 bases left in between. CDR3 size: 11 residues. CDR1 and CDR2 (germline): DFQATT, SNEGSKA (reference sequence). CDR3 in DNA: TGCAGTGCTTCGCAGGGGGATACGCAGTATTTT. Protein product: CSASQGDTQYF.

The chain uses TRBV5-6 and TRBJ2-1, with 9 bases that match TRBD1. V lost 0 bases and J lost 4; bases outside the gene matches: 2. This CDR3 has 15 residues. CDR1 and CDR2 from the germline V gene are SGHDT and YYEEEE. The CDR3 protein is CASSLDGTGYNEQFF. The DNA for the CDR3 is TGTGCCAGCAGCTTGGACGGGACAGGGTACAATGAGCAGTTCTTC.

V gene TRBV7-6 combines with J gene TRBJ1-1; 9 nucleotides match TRBD1. The junction had 3 bases not matched to a gene; V was cut back by 1 base and J by 0 bases. Germline-derived CDR1 and CDR2 are SGHVS and FNYEAQ. This CDR3 is built from 16 residues. CDR3 nucleotides: TGTGCCAGCAGCTTAGGGGGACAGGGCTTGAACACTGAAGCTTTCTTT. Residues: CASSLGGQGLNTEAFF.

This clone was recorded a few times. The chain links TRBV5-6 to TRBJ1-1; no clear D. Deletions cut 3 bases from V and 1 base from J, with 10 bases between. The CDR3 consists of 14 residues. Germline V gene lookup returns CDR1 SGHDT and CDR2 YYEEEE. The CDR3 sequence is CASSSPTWNTEAFF. The CDR3, as DNA: TGTGCCAGCAGCTCTCCAACTTGGAACACTGAAGCTTTCTTT.

This chain joins TRBV27 and TRBJ2-1, with 11 positions matching TRBD2. Losses at the gene ends were 2 bases for V and 7 bases for J; bases not matched to a gene: 7. The germline V gene has CDR1 MNHEY and CDR2 SMNVEV (reference sequence). The length of the CDR3 is 16 residues. For the CDR3, the DNA is TGTGCCAGCAGTTTACCGTCTAGCGGGGGGTCGAATGAGCAGTTCTTC. Translated: CASSLPSSGGSNEQFF.

The V gene is TRBV19, the J gene TRBJ2-5, with no clear D. Germline CDR1 LNHDA, CDR2 SQIVND (reference sequence). Trimming cost V 3 bases and J 0 bases, with 8 bases left between them. This CDR3 has 14 residues. CDR3 coding DNA: TGTGCCAGTAGTATCGCGGAGTACCAAGAGACCCAGTACTTC. This codes for CASSIAEYQETQYF.

Details on this clone: Other DNA sequences in this sample translate to the same CDR3. The chain joins TRBV10-3 to TRBJ1-1, with TRBD1 matching 7 bases. The junction had 3 bases not matched to a gene; V was cut back by 4 bases and J by 4 bases. CDR1 is ENHRY, CDR2 SYGVKD, per germline. The CDR3 has 13 residues. In DNA, the CDR3 is TGTGCCATCAGTGCATCAGGGGGCACTGAAGCTTTCTTT. This translates into CAISASGGTEAFF.

The chain couples TRBV6-6 to TRBJ2-1, with 7 bases that match TRBD2. The junction had 4 bases not matched to a gene; V was cut back by 0 bases and J by 2 bases. Looked up from germline, CDR1 is MNHNY and CDR2 is SVGAGI (reference sequence). There are 16 residues in the CDR3. The CDR3 region has the DNA TGTGCCAGCAGTTACTCGACAGCGGGACCCTACAATGAGCAGTTCTTC. Translated: CASSYSTAGPYNEQFF.

The rearrangement links TRBV18 to TRBJ1-1, with 8 bases lining up with TRBD1. Germline assignment: CDR1 KGHSH and CDR2 LQKENI. The CDR3 sequence is 15 residues long. V trimming: 3 bases; J trimming: 4 bases; junction bases outside the gene matches: 7. The CDR3 here is CASSPKTGDGTEAFF. Written as DNA, the CDR3 is TGTGCCAGCTCACCTAAGACAGGGGATGGCACTGAAGCTTTCTTT. The whole variable domain, filled in from reference TRBV18 and TRBJ1-1, reads NAGVMQNPRHLVRRRGQEARLRCSPMKGHSHVYWYRQLPEEGLKFMVYLQKENIIDESGMPKERFSAEFPKEGPSILRIQQVVRGDSAAYFCASSPKTGDGTEAFFGQGTRLTVV.

This CDR3 is CASGPRTSGITDTQYF. The CDR3 bases are TGTGCTAGTGGTCCGCGGACTAGCGGGATCACAGATACGCAGTATTTT. V gene TRBV12-5 combines with J gene TRBJ2-3; 12 positions agree with TRBD2. The germline gives CDR1 LGHNT, CDR2 FRNRAP. Trimming at V came to 5 bases and at J to 2 bases, leaving 5 bases not matched to a gene. The CDR3 has 16 residues.

Regarding this clone: Distinct nucleotide sequences in the sample also encode this CDR3. J is TRBJ1-2 and V is TRBV14; perhaps TRBD1 as D (6 bases). Looked up from germline, CDR1 is SGHDN and CDR2 is FVKESK. The CDR3 covers 14 residues. Trimming shortened V by 1 base and J by 2 bases, and 8 bases separated the two germline ends. The chain's CDR3 is CASSQVTGNYGYTF. The CDR3 DNA is TGTGCCAGCAGCCAAGTTACAGGGAACTATGGCTACACCTTC.

This clone showed up just once. The chain couples TRBV6-1 to TRBJ1-4; maybe TRBD1 (5 bases). The V end was cut by 3 bases, the J end by 4 bases, with 12 bases between. The germline V gene has CDR1 MNHNS and CDR2 SASEGT. The length of the CDR3 is 15 residues. The CDR3 is CASSEGGRVNEKLFF. The CDR3 bases are TGTGCCAGCAGTGAGGGGGGACGGGTTAATGAAAAACTGTTTTTT.

V and J are TRBV7-8 and TRBJ2-2; 11 bases are a match to TRBD2. The CDR3 has 16 amino acids. V dropped 5 bases and J dropped 0; count of bases not matched to a gene: 2. Per the germline V gene, CDR1 is SGHVS and CDR2 is FQNEAQ. The CDR3 DNA reads TGTGCCAGCAGCCGACTAGCGGGGACGAACACCGGGGAGCTGTTTTTT. It encodes CASSRLAGTNTGELFF.

V is TRBV6-6 and J is TRBJ2-4; 13 bases line up with TRBD2. The CDR3 totals 14 residues. Germline CDR1 and CDR2: MNHNY and SVGAGI (reference sequence). V was pared by 6 bases and J by 9 bases, with 5 bases of the junction left unmatched. CDR3 bases: TGTGCCAGCAGCCACGGGACTAGCGGGGCCATTCAGTACTTC. Translation: CASSHGTSGAIQYF.

V and J are TRBV9 and TRBJ1-1; possibly TRBD1 for D (6 bases). V dropped 6 bases and J dropped 0 bases, with 15 bases sitting between them. This CDR3 is 15 amino acids long. Germline CDR1 reads SGDLS; CDR2 reads YYNGEE. The CDR3 bases are TGTGCCAGCAAAGGTCAGGGGACCTTGAACACTGAAGCTTTCTTT. As protein: CASKGQGTLNTEAFF.

The chain has TRBV5-4 and TRBJ2-7, with 12 bases fitting TRBD2. Germline lookup yields CDR1 SGHNT and CDR2 YYREEE (reference sequence). The junction had 10 bases not matched to a gene; V was cut back by 3 bases and J by 3 bases. The CDR3 totals 17 residues. The DNA of the CDR3 is TGTGCCAGCAGCTCCACTTCGACTAGCGGGGGCATCTACGAGCAGTACTTC. It specifies CASSSTSTSGGIYEQYF.

The gene calls are TRBV14 and TRBJ2-5, with TRBD2 as a possible D gene (6 bases). V lost 2 bases, J lost 2 bases, and 12 bases lay in between. This CDR3 region has 15 residues. The germline CDR1 and CDR2 sequences are SGHDN and FVKESK. CDR3 loop: CASSQPGGRQETQYF. The CDR3 DNA sequence: TGTGCCAGCAGCCAACCCGGAGGGAGGCAAGAGACCCAGTACTTC.

CDR3 in amino acids: CASSYLSRADGYTF. CDR3 DNA: TGTGCCAGCAGTTACCTGAGCAGGGCCGATGGCTACACCTTC. The chain has TRBV6-5 and TRBJ1-2, with a weak D call TRBD1 (5 bases). Germline lookup yields CDR1 MNHEY and CDR2 SVGAGI. This CDR3 region has 14 residues. The V end lost 2 bases, the J end lost 6 bases, and 13 bases lay between the germline ends.

J is TRBJ2-5 and V is TRBV5-1; 9 bases fit TRBD2. The V gene's germline CDR1 is SGHRS and CDR2 YFSETQ. V lost 0 bases and J lost 2; bases outside the gene matches: 5. This CDR3 has 16 residues. CDR3 sequence (DNA): TGCGCCAGCAGCTTGGGCAATAGCGGGGGACAAGAGACCCAGTACTTC. It yields the protein CASSLGNSGGQETQYF.

The chain uses TRBV5-1 and TRBJ2-5, with D possibly matching TRBD2 (5 bases). With 0 bases removed from V and 4 bases from J, the gap between germline ends came to 13 bases. Germline-derived CDR1 and CDR2 are SGHRS and YFSETQ. The CDR3 has 15 residues. CDR3 sequence (DNA): TGCGCCAGCAGCTTGGCTCGGGGAGCGGCAGAGACCCAGTACTTC. The encoded protein is CASSLARGAAETQYF.

This clone was seen once. This chain uses TRBV19 with TRBJ1-5; 8 bases fit TRBD1. This CDR3 has 16 amino acids. CDR1 is LNHDA, CDR2 SQIVND, per germline (reference sequence). The ends lost 4 bases at V and 7 bases at J; junction bases unmatched: 12. CDR3 protein: CASSTLGQGWGQPQHF. CDR3 nucleotides: TGTGCCAGTAGTACCCTCGGACAGGGCTGGGGGCAGCCCCAGCATTTT.